This T cell receptor beta chain derives from a study of regulatory T cells in long-lasting Graves disease. iRepertoire HTBI primers and Arm-PCR of CDR3 regions built TCR beta libraries. TCRdb reanalysed the multiplex PCR reads using MiXCR and keeps one entry per CDR3 protein. The sample shows about 310,000 distinct CDR3 sequences, around 23% of them seen only once. Germline loops: CDR1 SQVTM, CDR2 ANQGSEA. V dropped 4 bases and J dropped 0 bases, with 9 bases sitting between them. The CDR3 covers 14 residues. This clonotype was seen a handful of times. Its antigen is still unknown. Time point noted: persistent/refractory GD, antithyroid drugs over 5 years with positive TRAb. RNA from PBMCs was the source of the TCR library. Notes on the study in general: Graves' patients with persistent disease showed TCR diversity lower than patients newly diagnosed.

This clonotype originated in a female donor with Graves disease. The input for sequencing was peripheral blood mononuclear cells (PBMCs), taken when the disease was refractory, from a patient treated with antithyroid drugs. This chain joins TRBV29-1 and TRBJ2-2; D not certain. CDR3 nucleotide sequence: TGCAGCGTTGGGGCGCGGTCGAACACCGGGGAGCTGTTTTTT. This translates into CSVGARSNTGELFF.